This TCR beta chain was sequenced in a study of blood T cell repertoires in COVID-19. The repertoire was sequenced with immunoSEQ multiplex PCR; TCRdb's copy has only in-frame clones and lacks some. The data contain tens of thousands of clones, about 85% of them singletons. CDR1 SEHNR and CDR2 FQNEAQ come from the germline V gene (reference sequence). The ends were cut back, 5 bases at V and 2 bases at J, with 13 bases in the middle. The CDR3 spans 14 residues. The receptor was derived from a human donor in a cohort sampled during active COVID-19. The material sequenced was peripheral blood. The J gene is TRBJ2-7, the V gene TRBV7-9; D is uncertain. This CDR3 is CASSIEFPPYEQYF. CDR3 bases: TGTGCCAGCAGCATCGAGTTTCCCCCCTACGAGCAGTACTTC.